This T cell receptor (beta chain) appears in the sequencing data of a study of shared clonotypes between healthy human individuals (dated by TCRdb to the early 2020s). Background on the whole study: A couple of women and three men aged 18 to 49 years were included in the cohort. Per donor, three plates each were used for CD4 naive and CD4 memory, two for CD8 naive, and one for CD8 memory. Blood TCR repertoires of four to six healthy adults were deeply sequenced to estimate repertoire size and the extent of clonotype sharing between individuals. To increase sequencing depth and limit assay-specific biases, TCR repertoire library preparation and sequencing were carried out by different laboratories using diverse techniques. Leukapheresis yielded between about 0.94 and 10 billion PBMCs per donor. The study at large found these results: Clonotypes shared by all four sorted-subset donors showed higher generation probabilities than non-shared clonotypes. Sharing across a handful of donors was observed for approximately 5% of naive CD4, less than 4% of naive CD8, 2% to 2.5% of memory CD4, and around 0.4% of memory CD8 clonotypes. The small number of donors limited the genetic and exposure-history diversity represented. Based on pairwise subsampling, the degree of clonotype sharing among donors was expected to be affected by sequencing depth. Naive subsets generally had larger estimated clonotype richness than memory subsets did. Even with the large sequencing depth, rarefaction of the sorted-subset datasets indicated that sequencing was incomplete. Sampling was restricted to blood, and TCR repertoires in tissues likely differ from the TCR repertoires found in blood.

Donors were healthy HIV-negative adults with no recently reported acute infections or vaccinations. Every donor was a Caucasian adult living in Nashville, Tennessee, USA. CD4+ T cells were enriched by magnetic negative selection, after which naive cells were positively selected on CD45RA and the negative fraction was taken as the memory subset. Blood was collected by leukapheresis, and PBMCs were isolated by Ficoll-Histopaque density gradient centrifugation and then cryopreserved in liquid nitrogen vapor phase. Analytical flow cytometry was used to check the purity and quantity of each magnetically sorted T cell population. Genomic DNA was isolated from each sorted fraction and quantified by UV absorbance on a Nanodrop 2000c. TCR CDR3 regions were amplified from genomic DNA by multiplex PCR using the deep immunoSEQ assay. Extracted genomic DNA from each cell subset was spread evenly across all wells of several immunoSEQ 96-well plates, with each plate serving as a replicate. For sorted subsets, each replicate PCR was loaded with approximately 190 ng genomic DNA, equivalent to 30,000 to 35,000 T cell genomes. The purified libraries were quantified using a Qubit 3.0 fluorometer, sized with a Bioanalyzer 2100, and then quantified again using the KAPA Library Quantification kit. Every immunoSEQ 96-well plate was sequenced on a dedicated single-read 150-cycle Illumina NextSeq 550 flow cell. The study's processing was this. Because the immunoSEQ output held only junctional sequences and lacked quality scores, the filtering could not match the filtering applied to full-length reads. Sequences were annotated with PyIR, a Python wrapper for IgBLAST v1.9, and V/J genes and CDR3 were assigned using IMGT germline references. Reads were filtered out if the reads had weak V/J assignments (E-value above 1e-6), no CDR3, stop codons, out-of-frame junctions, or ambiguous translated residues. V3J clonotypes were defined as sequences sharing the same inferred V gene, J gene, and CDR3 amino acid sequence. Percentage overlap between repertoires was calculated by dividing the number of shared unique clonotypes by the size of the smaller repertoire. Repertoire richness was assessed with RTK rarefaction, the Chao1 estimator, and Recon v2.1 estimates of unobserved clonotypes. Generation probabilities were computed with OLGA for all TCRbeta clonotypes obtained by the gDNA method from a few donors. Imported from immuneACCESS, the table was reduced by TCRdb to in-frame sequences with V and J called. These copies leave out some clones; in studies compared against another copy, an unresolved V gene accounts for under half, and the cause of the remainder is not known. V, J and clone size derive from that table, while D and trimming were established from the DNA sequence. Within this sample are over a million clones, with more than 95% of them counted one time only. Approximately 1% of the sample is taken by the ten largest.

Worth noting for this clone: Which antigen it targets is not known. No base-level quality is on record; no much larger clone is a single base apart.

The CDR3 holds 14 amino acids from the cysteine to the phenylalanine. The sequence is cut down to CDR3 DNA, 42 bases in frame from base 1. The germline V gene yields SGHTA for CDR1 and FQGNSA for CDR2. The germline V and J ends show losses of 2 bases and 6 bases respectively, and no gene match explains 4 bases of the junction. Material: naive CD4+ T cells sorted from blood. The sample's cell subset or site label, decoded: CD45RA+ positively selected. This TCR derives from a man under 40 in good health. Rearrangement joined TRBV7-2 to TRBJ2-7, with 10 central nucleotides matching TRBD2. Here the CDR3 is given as CASSLLAGVSEQYF. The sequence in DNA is TGTGCCAGCAGCTTACTAGCGGGAGTTAGCGAGCAGTACTTC. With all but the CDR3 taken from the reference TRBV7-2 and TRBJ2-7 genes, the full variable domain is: GAGVSQSPSNKVTEKGKDVELRCDPISGHTALYWYRQSLGQGLEFLIYFQGNSAPDKSGLPSDRFSAERTGGSVSTLTIQRTQQEDSAVYLCASSLLAGVSEQYFGPGTRLTVT.